The 16 T cell receptor beta chains reported below all come from one sample, sequenced in a study of Tregs in tolerant kidney transplant recipients. Sequencing used immunoSEQ multiplex PCR; TCRdb keeps in-frame clones, though not all of them. This sample yields over 50,000 clones, of which about four fifths are seen a single time; around 5.5% belongs to the top ten. The sample was CD4+ T cells from blood. The source of these receptors is a human donor in good health.

The gene calls are TRBV28 and TRBJ2-2, with 8 bases lining up with TRBD2. Per germline, CDR1 MDHEN and CDR2 SYDVKM. V lost 4 bases to trimming and J lost 5 bases; unmatched junction nucleotides: 9. The CDR3 totals 16 residues. CDR3 nucleotides: TGTGCCAGCAGTTCCCCCGGGACTAGTGGTACCGGGGAGCTGTTTTTT. Its protein is CASSSPGTSGTGELFF.

The rearrangement links TRBV11-3 to TRBJ1-2; D not certain. This CDR3 has 17 residues. CDR1 and CDR2 (germline): SGHNT, YENEEA. With 0 bases removed from V and 1 base from J, the gap between germline ends came to 15 bases. The CDR3 DNA follows: TGTGCCAGCAGCTTAGATCCCCGGGCGGACGGTAACTATGGCTACACCTTC. Amino acid sequence: CASSLDPRADGNYGYTF. Filled out from reference TRBV11-3 and TRBJ1-2, the complete variable domain reads EAGVVQSPRYKIIEKKQPVAFWCNPISGHNTLYWYLQNLGQGPELLIRYENEEAVDDSQLPKDRFSAERLKGVDSTLKIQPAELGDSAVYLCASSLDPRADGNYGYTFGSGTRLTVV.

This clone was observed a few times. This sequence joins TRBV7-9 and TRBJ2-7; 7 nucleotides match TRBD1. V lost 5 bases, J lost 1 base, and 11 bases stayed unmatched. Per germline, CDR1 SEHNR and CDR2 FQNEAQ (reference sequence). The CDR3 consists of 16 residues. For the CDR3, the DNA is TGTGCCAGCAGCCCCGGACAGGTTTTTGTATCCTACGAGCAGTACTTC. Translation: CASSPGQVFVSYEQYF.

CDR3 loop: CASSPSPRGNEQFF. CDR3 coding DNA: TGTGCCAGCAGTCCGTCCCCTAGGGGGAATGAGCAGTTCTTC. This sequence joins TRBV6-1 and TRBJ2-1; D may be TRBD1 (6 bases). With 5 bases removed from V and 7 bases from J, the gap between germline ends came to 15 bases. Germline V gives CDR1 MNHNS, CDR2 SASEGT. The CDR3 runs to 14 residues.

The chain carries TRBV15 and TRBJ1-2; 7 bases agree with TRBD1. CDR1 is LNHNV and CDR2 is YYDKDF in the germline V gene (reference sequence). The CDR3 covers 14 residues. J was trimmed by 4 bases and V by 5 bases; bases with no gene match: 7. In DNA, the CDR3 is TGTGCCACCAGCCGCAGACAGGGCTCCTATGGCTACACCTTC. Its protein is CATSRRQGSYGYTF.

The genes are TRBV27 and TRBJ1-6; D gene ambiguous. The germline CDR1 and CDR2 sequences are MNHEY and SMNVEV (reference sequence). This CDR3 is 17 amino acids long. Trimming removed 3 bases at V and 7 bases at J, with 19 bases between. CDR3 nucleotides: TGTGCCAGCAGTTTGAGCGGTAGGGTGGCGGGGAATTCACCCCTCCACTTT. Protein product: CASSLSGRVAGNSPLHF.

This clone was counted once. This chain joins TRBV27 and TRBJ2-7, with TRBD2 matching 7 bases. V lost 2 bases to trimming and J lost 3 bases; unmatched junction nucleotides: 7. The CDR3 spans 15 residues. Per germline, CDR1 MNHEY and CDR2 SMNVEV (reference sequence). CDR3: CASSLGAGALYEQYF. Written as DNA, the CDR3 is TGTGCCAGCAGTTTAGGGGCGGGAGCGCTCTACGAGCAGTACTTC.

This clone was picked up one time. The V and J genes are TRBV5-1 and TRBJ1-2; the D gene is possibly TRBD1 (5 bases). The CDR3 loop spans 17 amino acids. Trimming pared 0 bases from V and 4 bases from J, leaving 19 bases between. Germline CDR1 reads SGHRS; CDR2 reads YFSETQ. The CDR3 sequence: CASSLGPFGEQVYGYTF. The CDR3 nucleotides read TGCGCCAGCAGCTTGGGCCCCTTTGGGGAACAGGTCTATGGCTACACCTTC.

This CDR3 is CASSAGGGRSEQYF. Written as DNA, the CDR3 is TGTGCCAGTAGTGCAGGGGGTGGGAGAAGCGAGCAGTACTTC. The V and J genes are TRBV19 and TRBJ2-7; 7 bases match TRBD1. CDR3 length: 14 residues. Looked up from germline, CDR1 is LNHDA and CDR2 is SQIVND (reference sequence). J was trimmed by 6 bases and V by 5 bases; bases with no gene match: 10.

This clone was detected only a few times. CDR3 sequence reads: CAWSVPWLGGGEQYF. DNA for the CDR3: TGTGCCTGGAGTGTACCCTGGCTAGGTGGAGGCGAGCAGTACTTC. The chain has TRBV30 and TRBJ2-7, with TRBD2 as a possible D gene (5 bases). Germline values: CDR1 GTSNPN, CDR2 SVGIG (reference sequence). The CDR3 has 15 amino acids. V was cut by 0 bases and J by 6 bases, with 18 bases left in between. The full variable domain, completed using reference TRBV30 and TRBJ2-7, is SQTIHQWPATLVQPVGSPLSLECTVEGTSNPNLYWYRQAAGRGLQLLFYSVGIGQISSEVPQNLSASRPQDRQFILSSKKLLLSDSGFYLCAWSVPWLGGGEQYFGPGTRLTVT.

This clone was seen a single time. V and J are TRBV9 and TRBJ1-2; possibly TRBD1 for D (5 bases). The CDR3 extends over 14 amino acids. V was clipped by 6 bases and J by 5 bases, with 17 bases between them. Germline CDR1 SGDLS, CDR2 YYNGEE. CDR3 coding DNA: TGTGCCAGCACCAAGCAGGCAGGGCTTTATGGCTACACCTTC. The encoded protein is CASTKQAGLYGYTF.

V usage is TRBV5-1 and J usage is TRBJ1-1; 8 bases match TRBD1. Germline CDR1 and CDR2: SGHRS and YFSETQ. The CDR3 length is 15 residues. Losses at the gene ends were 3 bases for V and 10 bases for J; bases not matched to a gene: 14. CDR3 bases: TGCGCCAGCAGCTATCAACCGGGACAGGAAGGGGGAGCTTTCTTT. Translation: CASSYQPGQEGGAFF.

The V gene is TRBV6-1, the J gene TRBJ1-1; D call uncertain. This CDR3 has 14 residues. V was shortened by 5 bases and J by 5 bases, with 15 bases between the two germline ends. Germline values: CDR1 MNHNS, CDR2 SASEGT. The CDR3 DNA sequence: TGTGCCAGCAGTCTTGAGGTTCGAGAGACTGAAGCTTTCTTT. Its translation is CASSLEVRETEAFF.

In nucleotides, the CDR3 is TGTGCCAGCAGTTACAGGACTAGCGGGACCTACAATGAGCAGTTCTTC. Translated: CASSYRTSGTYNEQFF. The gene calls are TRBV6-5 and TRBJ2-1; 12 nucleotides align to TRBD2. The CDR3 covers 16 residues. The germline CDR1 and CDR2 sequences are MNHEY and SVGAGI. The V segment lost 2 bases and the J segment 2 bases; nucleotides outside the gene matches: 1.

This CDR3 reads CASRPNRGYGYTF. The CDR3 nucleotides are TGTGCCAGCAGACCGAACAGGGGGTATGGCTACACCTTC. This chain connects TRBV2 to TRBJ1-2; 8 bases are a match to TRBD1. This CDR3 contains 13 residues. J lost 5 bases, V lost 6 bases, and 5 bases had no gene match. Germline assignment: CDR1 SNHLY and CDR2 FYNNEI.

This chain links TRBV19 with TRBJ2-5, with D perhaps being TRBD1 or TRBD2 (5 bases each). Looked up from germline, CDR1 is LNHDA and CDR2 is SQIVND (reference sequence). The V end was cut by 6 bases, the J end by 0 bases, with 11 bases between. This CDR3 is 14 amino acids long. CDR3 DNA: TGTGCCAGTAGCTACAGGAGGTACCAAGAGACCCAGTACTTC. As protein: CASSYRRYQETQYF.